The 32 T cell receptor beta chains below come from one sample, sequenced in a study of blood T cell repertoires in COVID-19. The assay was immunoSEQ multiplex PCR, and TCRdb's table has in-frame clones only and misses some. The sample carries more than 95,000 clones, about 80% recorded once. The source material was peripheral blood. These receptors all come from a man in his sixties or seventies with acute or convalescent COVID-19.

The chain employs TRBV19 and TRBJ1-1, with D possibly being TRBD1 (6 bases). The ends were cut back, 7 bases at V and 0 bases at J, with 21 bases in the middle. The CDR3 contains 17 residues. Germline CDR1 reads LNHDA; CDR2 reads SQIVND (reference sequence). The CDR3 region is CASKADSFFSMNTEAFF. DNA for the CDR3: TGTGCCAGTAAAGCGGACAGTTTTTTTAGTATGAACACTGAAGCTTTCTTT.

This sequence joins TRBV30 and TRBJ2-3; 7 nucleotides agree with TRBD2. This CDR3 is 12 amino acids long. The V gene end was trimmed by 7 bases and the J gene end by 4 bases; junction bases not matched to a gene: 5. The germline V gene has CDR1 GTSNPN and CDR2 SVGIG (reference sequence). The CDR3 region is CAFTGGSDTQYF. The CDR3 DNA reads TGTGCCTTTACGGGGGGATCAGATACGCAGTATTTT.

A few counts support this clone. CDR3 nucleotide sequence: TGTGCCAGCAGTTACTCGAGGGCTAGCGGGAGTTACGAGCAGTACTTC. Protein: CASSYSRASGSYEQYF. The genes are TRBV6-5 and TRBJ2-7, with 10 bases identical to TRBD2. Germline CDR1 MNHEY, CDR2 SVGAGI. The CDR3 consists of 16 residues. J was trimmed by 4 bases and V by 0 bases; bases with no gene match: 6.

This clone was seen only once. The V gene is TRBV7-3, the J gene TRBJ2-5; TRBD2 might be the D (6 bases). CDR3 length: 13 residues. V lost 0 bases and J 5 bases, leaving 7 bases between the germline ends. CDR1 SGHTA and CDR2 FQGTGA come from the germline V gene. CDR3 loop: CASSLTRDETQYF. DNA for the CDR3: TGTGCCAGCAGCTTAACGCGGGACGAGACCCAGTACTTC.

In DNA, the CDR3 is TGTGCCAGCAGCTCCAGGAGGGGAGATGGCGACTACACCTTC. It encodes CASSSRRGDGDYTF. This chain joins TRBV6-2 or TRBV6-3 and TRBJ1-2, with D possibly being TRBD1 (5 bases). Per the germline V gene, CDR1 is MNHEY and CDR2 is SVGEGT. The CDR3 has 14 amino acids. Deletions cut 6 bases from V and 10 bases from J, with 21 bases between.

The sample holds a few counts of this clone. The chain couples TRBV21-1 to TRBJ2-7; the DNA was not used to check the table's D call, TRBD1. TRBV21-1 is a pseudogene. This CDR3 has 17 amino acids. The CDR3 nucleotides read TGTGCCAGCAGCAAATTGCCCCAGGGTCCTCCCGAGGACGAGCAGTACTTC. This gives the protein CASSKLPQGPPEDEQYF.

This clone has only one observation. V gene TRBV27 combines with J gene TRBJ1-4; tentatively, D is TRBD1 (5 bases). CDR1 and CDR2 from the germline V gene are MNHEY and SMNVEV (reference sequence). The V gene lost 2 bases and the J gene lost 0 bases, with 22 bases spanning the gap. This CDR3 spans 20 amino acids. CDR3 nucleotides: TGTGCCAGCAGTTTAATCCAGAATGCCGCCCAGGGCCCAACTAATGAAAAACTGTTTTTT. It specifies CASSLIQNAAQGPTNEKLFF.

The chain joins TRBV9 to TRBJ1-1; D is possibly TRBD1 (6 bases). Germline V gene sequence: CDR1 SGDLS, CDR2 YYNGEE. V was cut by 3 bases and J by 0 bases, with 15 bases left in between. The CDR3 is made up of 16 amino acids. The CDR3 protein is CASSAQQGPMNTEAFF. The CDR3 DNA is TGTGCCAGCAGCGCCCAACAGGGCCCCATGAACACTGAAGCTTTCTTT. Full variable domain (remainder filled in from reference TRBV9 and TRBJ1-1): DSGVTQTPKHLITATGQRVTLRCSPRSGDLSVYWYQQSLDQGLQFLIQYYNGEERAKGNILERFSAQQFPDLHSELNLSSLELGDSALYFCASSAQQGPMNTEAFFGQGTRLTVV.

The genes are TRBV2 and TRBJ2-3; TRBD2 agrees at 15 bases. Trimming cost V 6 bases and J 4 bases; bases outside gene matches: 5. Germline V gene lookup returns CDR1 SNHLY and CDR2 FYNNEI. The CDR3 is made up of 16 amino acids. CDR3 sequence: CASRLGLAGGPDTQYF. DNA of the CDR3: TGTGCCAGCAGACTTGGACTAGCGGGGGGGCCAGATACGCAGTATTTT.

The chain has TRBV7-2 and TRBJ1-6, with 7 nucleotides matching TRBD1. The germline V gene encodes CDR1 SGHTA and CDR2 FQGNSA. After removal of 1 base from V and 8 bases from J, the junction contained 2 bases not matched to a gene. The CDR3 length is 14 residues. CDR3 in DNA: TGTGCCAGCAGCTTAGGACAGGGTTATTCACCCCTCCACTTT. It yields the protein CASSLGQGYSPLHF.

This sequence joins TRBV7-9 and TRBJ2-2; 8 positions match TRBD2. The junction had 6 bases not matched to a gene; V was cut back by 4 bases and J by 5 bases. The CDR3 is made up of 15 amino acids. Germline-derived CDR1 and CDR2 are SEHNR and FQNEAQ (reference sequence). CDR3 in amino acids: CASSSGTRRTGELFF. The CDR3, as DNA: TGTGCCAGCAGCTCCGGGACTAGACGGACCGGGGAGCTGTTTTTT. Full variable domain (remainder filled in from reference TRBV7-9 and TRBJ2-2): DTGVSQNPRHKITKRGQNVTFRCDPISEHNRLYWYRQTLGQGPEFLTYFQNEAQLEKSRLLSDRFSAERPKGSFSTLEIQRTEQGDSAMYLCASSSGTRRTGELFFGEGSRLTVL.

The chain links TRBV18 to TRBJ1-1; TRBD1 aligns across 7 bases. The junction had 5 bases not matched to a gene; V was cut back by 3 bases and J by 7 bases. Germline values: CDR1 KGHSH, CDR2 LQKENI. The CDR3 is made up of 13 amino acids. The DNA of the CDR3 is TGTGCCAGCTCACCCCGGGACAGCGATGAAGCTTTCTTT. It specifies CASSPRDSDEAFF.

V gene TRBV7-9 combines with J gene TRBJ1-2; D perhaps matches TRBD1 (5 bases). The CDR3 spans 11 residues. The V end lost 5 bases, the J end lost 10 bases, and 11 bases lay between the germline ends. The germline CDR1 and CDR2 sequences are SEHNR and FQNEAQ (reference sequence). In DNA form, the CDR3 reads TGTGCCAGCAGCCCTTTCAGGGACTACACCTTC. Translation: CASSPFRDYTF.

Only one count was recorded for this clone. V is TRBV9 and J is TRBJ2-5; 7 bases fit TRBD2. The germline V gene encodes CDR1 SGDLS and CDR2 YYNGEE. J was trimmed by 5 bases and V by 2 bases; bases with no gene match: 9. The CDR3 has 15 residues. In nucleotides, the CDR3 is TGTGCCAGCAGCGTTGGGGGAGGGCCGAAGGAGACCCAGTACTTC. Protein: CASSVGGGPKETQYF.

The table lists this clone with a few counts. This chain connects TRBV21-1 to TRBJ1-1. TRBV21-1 is a documented pseudogene. This CDR3 region has 12 residues. The CDR3 DNA reads TGTGCCAGCAGCAGGGGGGACACTGAAGCTTTCTTT. Translating it yields CASSRGDTEAFF.

The gene calls are TRBV19 and TRBJ2-7; 9 bases align to TRBD1. The germline V gene encodes CDR1 LNHDA and CDR2 SQIVND (reference sequence). The CDR3 loop spans 12 amino acids. Trimming cost V 8 bases and J 2 bases; bases outside gene matches: 1. The CDR3 DNA reads TGTGCCAGTGGACAGGGGACCTACGAGCAGTACTTC. Translated: CASGQGTYEQYF.

This clone was found a few times. The CDR3 protein is CASSLTAGETYEQYF. The CDR3 region has the DNA TGTGCCAGCAGCCTTACAGCGGGAGAGACCTACGAGCAGTACTTC. The chain combines TRBV3-1 (or the pseudogene TRBV3-2) with TRBJ2-7; 8 bases are shared with TRBD2. The CDR3 sequence is 15 residues long. J was trimmed by 2 bases and V by 4 bases; bases with no gene match: 7. Germline lookup yields CDR1 LGHDT and CDR2 YNNKEL (reference sequence).

This chain connects TRBV9 to TRBJ2-5; D might be TRBD2 (5 bases). V was clipped by 7 bases and J by 0 bases, with 13 bases between them. CDR3 length: 14 residues. The germline V gene has CDR1 SGDLS and CDR2 YYNGEE. The CDR3 sequence is CASGSVIDQETQYF. The DNA of the CDR3 is TGTGCCAGCGGGAGCGTTATAGACCAAGAGACCCAGTACTTC.

Comment on this clone: Additional DNA sequences in this sample encode the identical CDR3. The J gene is TRBJ1-5, the V gene TRBV2; D is perhaps TRBD1 (5 bases). Germline-derived CDR1 and CDR2 are SNHLY and FYNNEI. The CDR3 contains 14 residues. The germline V and J ends were trimmed by 6 bases and 0 bases, with 9 bases remaining between them. CDR3 sequence: CASRAGYSNQPQHF. Written as DNA, the CDR3 is TGTGCCAGCAGAGCAGGGTATAGCAATCAGCCCCAGCATTTT.

This sequence joins TRBV5-4 and TRBJ2-7; 7 bases align to TRBD2. The ends lost 4 bases at V and 0 bases at J; junction bases unmatched: 4. This CDR3 has 14 amino acids. Germline V lookup: CDR1 SGHNT, CDR2 YYREEE (reference sequence). CDR3 sequence: CASSNRDYSYEQYF. CDR3 DNA sequence: TGTGCCAGCAGCAACCGGGACTACTCCTACGAGCAGTACTTC.

This clone occurred once. The rearrangement uses TRBV28 and TRBJ2-6; D remains unclear. CDR3 length: 15 amino acids. In germline, CDR1 is MDHEN, CDR2 SYDVKM. The V end lost 2 bases, the J end lost 2 bases, and 7 bases lay between the germline ends. CDR3 amino acids: CASSLAGAGANVLTF. As DNA, the CDR3 is TGTGCCAGCAGTTTAGCTGGAGCTGGGGCCAACGTCCTGACTTTC.

The chain has TRBV2 and TRBJ2-2; 7 bases line up with TRBD1. The ends lost 6 bases at V and 0 bases at J; junction bases unmatched: 1. This CDR3 is 14 amino acids long. Germline V gene data show CDR1 as SNHLY and CDR2 as FYNNEI. The CDR3 region is CASRGQSNTGELFF. Written as DNA, the CDR3 is TGTGCCAGCAGGGGACAGTCGAACACCGGGGAGCTGTTTTTT.

The chain joins TRBV6-5 to TRBJ2-7; TRBD1 agrees at 8 bases. Germline V gene data show CDR1 as MNHEY and CDR2 as SVGAGI. The CDR3 runs to 14 residues. With 0 bases clipped from V and 2 bases from J, the junction kept 0 bases outside the gene matches. The DNA for the CDR3 is TGTGCCAGCAGTTACTCGACAGGGGCCTACGAGCAGTACTTC. This codes for CASSYSTGAYEQYF.

This chain connects TRBV7-9 to TRBJ2-1; D possibly corresponds to TRBD1 (5 bases). Germline V CDR1 and CDR2: SEHNR, FQNEAQ (reference sequence). The V end lost 3 bases, the J end lost 3 bases, and 9 bases lay between the germline ends. This CDR3 has 14 amino acids. Written as DNA, the CDR3 is TGTGCCAGCAGCTTTGAGACAGTCTACAATGAGCAGTTCTTC. This sequence encodes CASSFETVYNEQFF.

The J gene is TRBJ1-1, the V gene TRBV7-2; TRBD1 matches 7 bases. Trimming took 2 bases from V and 4 from J; bases not matched to a gene: 4. There are 14 residues in the CDR3. CDR1 is SGHTA and CDR2 is FQGNSA in the germline V gene. CDR3 loop: CASSLLGGGTEAFF. CDR3 in DNA: TGTGCCAGCAGCTTACTAGGGGGCGGCACTGAAGCTTTCTTT.

The genes are TRBV9 and TRBJ2-2; D gene uncertain. Germline CDR1 and CDR2: SGDLS and YYNGEE. V was clipped by 0 bases and J by 5 bases, with 11 bases between them. The CDR3 is 15 amino acids. The CDR3 DNA follows: TGTGCCAGCAGCGTAGCTTCGAGTCGTACCGGGGAGCTGTTTTTT. This gives the protein CASSVASSRTGELFF.

This clone was counted only a few times. The genes are TRBV13 and TRBJ2-7; D call uncertain. Looked up from germline, CDR1 is PRHDT and CDR2 is FYEKMQ (reference sequence). This CDR3 has 14 residues. Deletions cut 5 bases from V and 3 bases from J, with 14 bases between. The CDR3 protein is CASSPTVQSYEQYF. CDR3 bases: TGTGCCAGCAGCCCCACAGTACAGAGCTACGAGCAGTACTTC.

The V call is TRBV29-1, the J call TRBJ2-7; 7 bases map to TRBD2. The CDR3 extends over 11 amino acids. The junction had 2 bases not matched to a gene; V was cut back by 4 bases and J by 5 bases. Germline loops: CDR1 SQVTM, CDR2 ANQGSEA. The CDR3 loop is CSVGEGNEQYF. The CDR3 region has the DNA TGCAGCGTTGGGGAGGGGAACGAGCAGTACTTC.

The chain couples TRBV2 to TRBJ1-4; D uncertain. The CDR3 is made up of 14 amino acids. V lost 7 bases, J lost 4 bases, and 13 bases lay in between. Per the germline V gene, CDR1 is SNHLY and CDR2 is FYNNEI. Here the CDR3 reads CASTDPGLNEKLFF. CDR3 coding DNA: TGTGCCAGCACCGACCCAGGACTTAATGAAAAACTGTTTTTT.

The chain links TRBV19 to TRBJ1-4, with TRBD1 as a possible D gene (5 bases). V was clipped by 7 bases and J by 0 bases, with 15 bases between them. The CDR3 loop spans 16 amino acids. From germline, CDR1 is LNHDA and CDR2 SQIVND (reference sequence). The CDR3 DNA follows: TGTGCCAGTACCCCCGGGGGGAGGACAACTAATGAAAAACTGTTTTTT. It specifies CASTPGGRTTNEKLFF.

V usage is TRBV4-1 and J usage is TRBJ1-4; D might be TRBD1 (6 bases). The length of the CDR3 is 17 residues. From germline, CDR1 is MGHRA and CDR2 YSYEKL. The V end was cut by 4 bases, the J end by 0 bases, with 15 bases between. DNA of the CDR3: TGCGCCAGCAGCCCAAGCATTTCAGGGGCAACTAATGAAAAACTGTTTTTT. This sequence encodes CASSPSISGATNEKLFF.

The chain combines TRBV15 with TRBJ1-5, with 8 bases that match TRBD1. CDR3 length: 14 amino acids. Germline lookup yields CDR1 LNHNV and CDR2 YYDKDF (reference sequence). V trimming: 5 bases; J trimming: 4 bases; junction bases outside the gene matches: 4. The CDR3 DNA reads as TGTGCCACCAGCTCTAGGGACAGGAATCAGCCCCAGCATTTT. Its protein is CATSSRDRNQPQHF.